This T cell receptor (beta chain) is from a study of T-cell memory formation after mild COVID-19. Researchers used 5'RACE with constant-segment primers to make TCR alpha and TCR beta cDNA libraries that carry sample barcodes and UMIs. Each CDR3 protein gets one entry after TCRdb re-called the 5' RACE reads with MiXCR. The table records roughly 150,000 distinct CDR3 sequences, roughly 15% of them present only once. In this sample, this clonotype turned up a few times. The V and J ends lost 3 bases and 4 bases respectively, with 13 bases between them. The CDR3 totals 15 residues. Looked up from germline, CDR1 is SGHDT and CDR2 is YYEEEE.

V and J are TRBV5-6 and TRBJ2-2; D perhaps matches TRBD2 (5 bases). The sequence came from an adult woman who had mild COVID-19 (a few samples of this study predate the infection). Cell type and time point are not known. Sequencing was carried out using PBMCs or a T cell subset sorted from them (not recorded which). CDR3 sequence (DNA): TGTGCCAGCAGCTCCCTCGGGGTCCGCACCGGGGAGCTGTTTTTT. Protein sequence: CASSSLGVRTGELFF.